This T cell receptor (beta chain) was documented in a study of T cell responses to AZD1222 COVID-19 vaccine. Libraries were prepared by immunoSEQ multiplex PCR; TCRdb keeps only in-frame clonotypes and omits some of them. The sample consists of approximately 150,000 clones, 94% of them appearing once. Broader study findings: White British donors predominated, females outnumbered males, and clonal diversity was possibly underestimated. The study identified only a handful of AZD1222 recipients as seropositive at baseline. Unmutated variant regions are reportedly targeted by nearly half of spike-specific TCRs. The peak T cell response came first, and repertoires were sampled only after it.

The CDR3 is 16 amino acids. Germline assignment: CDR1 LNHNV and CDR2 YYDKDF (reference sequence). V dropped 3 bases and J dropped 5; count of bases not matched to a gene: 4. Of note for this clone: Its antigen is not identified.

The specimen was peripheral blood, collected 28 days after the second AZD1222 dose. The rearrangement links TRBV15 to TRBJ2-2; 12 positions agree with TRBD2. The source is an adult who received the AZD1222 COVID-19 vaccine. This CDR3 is CATSSQGTSGTGELFF. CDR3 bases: TGTGCCACCAGCAGTCAAGGGACTAGCGGGACCGGGGAGCTGTTTTTT.